The clone carrying this TCR beta chain was seen a few times. Its antigen is as yet unknown. V lost 6 bases, J lost 0 bases, and 7 bases stayed unmatched. Looked up from germline, CDR1 is DFQATT and CDR2 is SNEGSKA (reference sequence). The CDR3 is 14 amino acids. TCRdb re-called the RACE reads with MiXCR, one entry per CDR3 protein. This table has more than 80,000 distinct CDR3 sequences, approximately 12% appearing once. This record comes from a study of human T cells and chemical hapten exposure. Study information: Small volume differences among pooled libraries mainly caused per-sample TCR yield variation.

The time point was: pre-sensitization, week 0. As for treatment: therapeutic diphenylcyclopropenone sensitization with weekly scalp DPC. Prior to application of each patch test, blood was drawn. Regarding the study as a whole: Counts of TCRs above 1 in 1000 frequency stayed unchanged with DPC sensitization.

This chain connects TRBV20-1 to TRBJ1-1, with 7 positions matching TRBD1. The sequence came from a woman in her 50s with alopecia areata. Some clones in this sample may be carry-over from other donors' samples. This specimen was whole blood, taken in connection with sensitization to the hapten diphenylcyclopropenone (DPC). CDR3 in amino acids: CSATGTALNTEAFF. DNA for the CDR3: TGCAGTGCAACCGGGACAGCCCTGAACACTGAAGCTTTCTTT.